This T cell receptor (beta chain) stems from a study of CD8+ T cells in alopecia areata. RNA extraction was followed by reverse transcription into cDNA, which acted as the sequencing template. The table came from immunoSEQ multiplex PCR; TCRdb's copy has only in-frame clones and leaves some out. This table has a few hundred thousand clones, under 70% appearing once. The CDR3 is 16 amino acids. Germline V gene lookup returns CDR1 SQVTM and CDR2 ANQGSEA. V dropped 6 bases and J dropped 6; count of bases not matched to a gene: 16. Stated treatment: oral pan-JAK inhibitor, 5-10 mg twice daily. Researchers took lesional scalp punch biopsies and peripheral blood from people who were alopecia areata patients. Comment on this clone: No antigen is known for it.

General study points: Expanded CD8+ clones among the top 100, and scalp clonality, were significantly decreased by tofacitinib. Numerous expanded lesional clones remained in scalp and blood during tofacitinib.

This sequence originates from a human donor with alopecia areata. The input for sequencing was CD4+ T cells sorted from blood, taken at week 44, from a patient treated with tofacitinib. This chain uses TRBV29-1 with TRBJ1-2; 10 bases are a match to TRBD1. CDR3 nucleotides: TGCAGCGTCGTACCGGGACAGGGGACCTCCGCCAATGGCTACACCTTC. Its translation: CSVVPGQGTSANGYTF.